This is a list of T cell receptor beta chains from one sample in a study of Ad26.COV2.S vaccination and SARS-CoV-2 variants. TCRdb's copy holds only in-frame clones and misses some; the assay was immunoSEQ multiplex PCR. In the table there are over 110,000 clones, 86% of which are singletons. The material was peripheral blood, obtained after recovery from COVID-19. Receptor source: a human donor who had recovered from COVID-19. The CDR3 runs from the conserved cysteine through the conserved F or W. Each record gives: J gene, clone size, D gene, V gene, CDR3 protein, CDR3 DNA. D genes are given only for firm matches. Clone size appears in some rows only: once, few, many, or a class for an expanded clone.

j_gene: TRBJ2-1
abundance: few
d_gene: TRBD2
v_gene: TRBV6-1
CDR3aa: CASSESLAGGYDEQFF
CDR3nt: TGTGCCAGCAGTGAAAGTCTAGCGGGGGGGTACGATGAGCAGTTCTTC

j_gene: TRBJ1-1
abundance: .
d_gene: .
v_gene: TRBV7-2
CDR3aa: CASRGDRGEEVTEAFF
CDR3nt: TGTGCCAGCCGGGGTGATCGGGGGGAAGAGGTCACTGAAGCTTTCTTT

j_gene: TRBJ2-7
abundance: .
d_gene: TRBD1
v_gene: TRBV25-1
CDR3aa: CASSEDRVTYEQYF
CDR3nt: TGTGCCAGCAGTGAAGACAGGGTCACGTACGAGCAGTACTTC

j_gene: TRBJ1-2
abundance: few
d_gene: .
v_gene: TRBV25-1
CDR3aa: CASSDGGYGYTF
CDR3nt: TGTGCCAGCAGTGACGGGGGGTACGGCTACACCTTC

j_gene: TRBJ1-1
abundance: .
d_gene: .
v_gene: TRBV11-2
CDR3aa: CASSLEQQGRLMNTEAFF
CDR3nt: TGTGCCAGCAGCTTAGAACAACAGGGACGCTTGATGAACACTGAAGCTTTCTTT

j_gene: TRBJ2-2
abundance: .
d_gene: TRBD1
v_gene: TRBV10-3
CDR3aa: CASRDRGFTGELFF
CDR3nt: TGTGCCAGCCGGGACAGGGGGTTCACCGGGGAGCTGTTTTTT

j_gene: TRBJ1-2
abundance: .
d_gene: .
v_gene: TRBV28
CDR3aa: CASTHRGKGDYGYTF
CDR3nt: TGTGCCAGCACTCACCGGGGCAAGGGTGACTATGGCTACACCTTC

j_gene: TRBJ2-5
abundance: .
d_gene: .
v_gene: TRBV7-2
CDR3aa: CASSSTGPRETQYF
CDR3nt: TGTGCCAGCAGCTCCACCGGGCCGCGAGAGACCCAGTACTTC

j_gene: TRBJ2-7
abundance: .
d_gene: .
v_gene: TRBV27
CDR3aa: CASALTGRTYEQYF
CDR3nt: TGTGCCAGCGCGTTGACAGGGAGGACCTACGAGCAGTACTTC

j_gene: TRBJ2-7
abundance: .
d_gene: TRBD1
v_gene: TRBV11-2
CDR3aa: CASSPTGGDYEQYF
CDR3nt: TGTGCCAGCAGCCCGACAGGGGGGGACTACGAGCAGTACTTC

j_gene: TRBJ2-3
abundance: .
d_gene: .
v_gene: TRBV10-1
CDR3aa: CASSESGATGTDTQYF
CDR3nt: TGCGCCAGCAGTGAGTCGGGGGCAACTGGCACAGATACGCAGTATTTT

j_gene: TRBJ1-1
abundance: .
d_gene: .
v_gene: TRBV7-8
CDR3aa: CASSLVSGNTEAFF
CDR3nt: TGTGCCAGCAGCTTAGTTTCAGGGAACACTGAAGCTTTCTTT

j_gene: TRBJ1-2
abundance: .
d_gene: TRBD1
v_gene: TRBV29-1
CDR3aa: CSVMTGGGGYTF
CDR3nt: TGCAGCGTGATGACAGGGGGCGGGGGCTACACCTTC

j_gene: TRBJ1-4
abundance: .
d_gene: .
v_gene: TRBV9
CDR3aa: CASSVATLGNEKLFF
CDR3nt: TGTGCCAGCAGCGTAGCTACTTTAGGGAATGAAAAACTGTTTTTT

j_gene: TRBJ1-2
abundance: .
d_gene: .
v_gene: TRBV19
CDR3aa: CASSGERTVNGYTF
CDR3nt: TGTGCCAGTAGTGGGGAAAGGACAGTCAATGGCTACACCTTC

j_gene: TRBJ1-2
abundance: .
d_gene: .
v_gene: TRBV4-3
CDR3aa: CASSQVLSNYGYTF
CDR3nt: TGCGCCAGCAGCCAAGTACTTAGTAACTATGGCTACACCTTC

j_gene: TRBJ1-2
abundance: .
d_gene: .
v_gene: TRBV14
CDR3aa: CASSQDYAGEGYTF
CDR3nt: TGTGCCAGCAGCCAAGATTACGCTGGTGAGGGCTACACCTTC

j_gene: TRBJ2-3
abundance: .
d_gene: .
v_gene: TRBV19
CDR3aa: CASMPNSGGSTDTQYF
CDR3nt: TGTGCCAGTATGCCCAACTCGGGCGGTAGCACAGATACGCAGTATTTT

j_gene: TRBJ1-4
abundance: .
d_gene: TRBD1
v_gene: TRBV7-6
CDR3aa: CASSLEQDRVTNEKLFF
CDR3nt: TGTGCCAGCAGCTTAGAGCAGGACAGGGTAACTAATGAAAAACTGTTTTTT

j_gene: TRBJ1-3
abundance: .
d_gene: .
v_gene: TRBV7-2
CDR3aa: CASSSFRDGGNTIYF
CDR3nt: TGTGCCAGCAGCTCCTTCCGGGACGGCGGAAACACCATATATTTT

j_gene: TRBJ2-7
abundance: .
d_gene: .
v_gene: TRBV5-1
CDR3aa: CASRTGVMAEQYF
CDR3nt: TGCGCCAGCAGGACGGGGGTGATGGCCGAACAGTACTTC

j_gene: TRBJ2-6
abundance: .
d_gene: .
v_gene: TRBV9
CDR3aa: CASSSRTVSSGANVLTF
CDR3nt: TGTGCCAGCAGCTCTCGGACAGTTAGCTCTGGGGCCAACGTCCTGACTTTC

j_gene: TRBJ1-1
abundance: .
d_gene: .
v_gene: TRBV28
CDR3aa: CASSLAGGLATEAFF
CDR3nt: TGTGCCAGCAGTTTAGCGGGGGGTTTGGCCACTGAAGCTTTCTTT

j_gene: TRBJ1-2
abundance: .
d_gene: .
v_gene: TRBV7-8
CDR3aa: CASLPIDGENYGYTF
CDR3nt: TGTGCCAGCCTCCCAATCGACGGAGAAAACTATGGCTACACCTTC

j_gene: TRBJ2-1
abundance: once
d_gene: TRBD2
v_gene: TRBV28
CDR3aa: CASSLPGTAGGQFF
CDR3nt: TGTGCCAGCAGTTTACCCGGGACAGCGGGAGGGCAGTTCTTC

j_gene: TRBJ1-1
abundance: .
d_gene: TRBD1
v_gene: TRBV5-4
CDR3aa: CASSPKTGGDAEAFF
CDR3nt: TGTGCCAGCAGCCCGAAAACAGGGGGAGATGCTGAAGCTTTCTTT

j_gene: TRBJ1-6
abundance: .
d_gene: TRBD1
v_gene: TRBV5-1
CDR3aa: CASSSGQGVPYNSPLHF
CDR3nt: TGCGCCAGCAGCTCCGGACAGGGAGTACCCTATAATTCACCCCTCCACTTT

j_gene: TRBJ1-2
abundance: once
d_gene: .
v_gene: TRBV6-2/TRBV6-3
CDR3aa: CASSRGTVYGYTF
CDR3nt: TGTGCCAGCAGCCGAGGGACCGTCTATGGCTACACCTTC

j_gene: TRBJ2-1
abundance: .
d_gene: TRBD2
v_gene: TRBV29-1
CDR3aa: CSDPGTSGGGSSYNEQFF
CDR3nt: TGCAGCGACCCCGGGACTAGCGGGGGGGGCAGCTCCTACAATGAGCAGTTCTTC

j_gene: TRBJ2-3
abundance: .
d_gene: .
v_gene: TRBV28
CDR3aa: CASSLRGLGTDTQYF
CDR3nt: TGTGCCAGCAGTTTACGGGGGCTGGGCACAGATACGCAGTATTTT

j_gene: TRBJ1-6
abundance: .
d_gene: .
v_gene: TRBV30
CDR3aa: CAWSEQNSYNSPLHF
CDR3nt: TGTGCCTGGAGCGAGCAGAACTCCTATAATTCACCCCTCCACTTT

j_gene: TRBJ2-1
abundance: .
d_gene: .
v_gene: TRBV19
CDR3aa: CASSPQQDNEQFF
CDR3nt: TGTGCCAGTAGTCCTCAACAGGACAATGAGCAGTTCTTC

j_gene: TRBJ1-2
abundance: .
d_gene: .
v_gene: TRBV28
CDR3aa: CASSFRDGYTF
CDR3nt: TGTGCCAGCAGTTTCCGGGATGGCTACACCTTC

j_gene: TRBJ2-5
abundance: .
d_gene: TRBD2
v_gene: TRBV28
CDR3aa: CASSPTRGGRETQYF
CDR3nt: TGTGCCAGCAGTCCAACCCGGGGAGGGCGGGAGACCCAGTACTTC

j_gene: TRBJ1-1
abundance: .
d_gene: TRBD1
v_gene: TRBV30
CDR3aa: CAWSTGQGTEAFF
CDR3nt: TGTGCCTGGAGTACCGGACAGGGGACTGAAGCTTTCTTT

j_gene: TRBJ2-1
abundance: .
d_gene: TRBD1
v_gene: TRBV4-1
CDR3aa: CASSQDKGTGFNEQFF
CDR3nt: TGCGCCAGCAGCCAAGATAAGGGGACAGGGTTCAATGAGCAGTTCTTC

j_gene: TRBJ2-4
abundance: .
d_gene: TRBD1
v_gene: TRBV2
CDR3aa: CASSPGQGVKNIQYF
CDR3nt: TGTGCCAGCAGCCCGGGACAGGGTGTCAAAAACATTCAGTACTTC

j_gene: TRBJ2-1
abundance: .
d_gene: TRBD2
v_gene: TRBV5-6
CDR3aa: CASNHGPSGVNEQFF
CDR3nt: TGTGCCAGCAACCACGGACCTAGCGGCGTTAATGAGCAGTTCTTC

j_gene: TRBJ2-4
abundance: .
d_gene: TRBD1
v_gene: TRBV27
CDR3aa: CASSSNHRGIQYF
CDR3nt: TGTGCCAGCAGTTCAAATCACAGGGGTATTCAGTACTTC

j_gene: TRBJ1-3
abundance: .
d_gene: TRBD1
v_gene: TRBV14
CDR3aa: CASSNSGTGLGNTIYF
CDR3nt: TGTGCCAGCAGCAACTCCGGGACAGGGCTGGGAAACACCATATATTTT

j_gene: TRBJ1-2
abundance: .
d_gene: .
v_gene: TRBV6-2/TRBV6-3
CDR3aa: CASSYIQGSYGYTF
CDR3nt: TGTGCCAGCAGTTACATTCAGGGGAGCTATGGCTACACCTTC

j_gene: TRBJ2-1
abundance: .
d_gene: .
v_gene: TRBV4-1
CDR3aa: CASSQVNMGWVDNEQFF
CDR3nt: TGCGCCAGCAGCCAAGTTAATATGGGTTGGGTTGACAATGAGCAGTTCTTC

j_gene: TRBJ1-1
abundance: .
d_gene: TRBD1
v_gene: TRBV24-1
CDR3aa: CATSEGQGKTEAFF
CDR3nt: TGTGCCACCAGTGAGGGACAGGGTAAGACTGAAGCTTTCTTT

j_gene: TRBJ1-1
abundance: .
d_gene: TRBD1
v_gene: TRBV28
CDR3aa: CASREDRGLNTEAFF
CDR3nt: TGTGCCAGCAGAGAAGACAGGGGGCTTAACACTGAAGCTTTCTTT

j_gene: TRBJ1-2
abundance: few
d_gene: .
v_gene: TRBV27
CDR3aa: CASSDAGSNYGYTF
CDR3nt: TGTGCCAGCTCGGACGCCGGCTCTAACTATGGCTACACCTTC

j_gene: TRBJ2-1
abundance: .
d_gene: .
v_gene: TRBV15
CDR3aa: CATSRVYIEEQFF
CDR3nt: TGTGCCACCAGCAGAGTTTATATTGAGGAGCAGTTCTTC

j_gene: TRBJ2-3
abundance: .
d_gene: TRBD2
v_gene: TRBV27
CDR3aa: CASSSSWTSGHTDTQYF
CDR3nt: TGTGCCAGCAGTTCTAGCTGGACTAGCGGGCACACAGATACGCAGTATTTT

j_gene: TRBJ1-3
abundance: once
d_gene: .
v_gene: TRBV7-8
CDR3aa: CASSSVLIPDTGNTIYF
CDR3nt: TGTGCCAGCAGCTCAGTGTTGATCCCGGACACTGGAAACACCATATATTTT

j_gene: TRBJ2-2
abundance: .
d_gene: .
v_gene: TRBV27
CDR3aa: CASSRPPLEELFF
CDR3nt: TGTGCCAGCAGTCGACCCCCTTTGGAGGAGCTGTTTTTT

j_gene: TRBJ1-1
abundance: .
d_gene: .
v_gene: TRBV28
CDR3aa: CASLQGVGGTTEAFF
CDR3nt: TGTGCCAGCCTCCAGGGAGTTGGGGGAACCACTGAAGCTTTCTTT

j_gene: TRBJ2-3
abundance: once
d_gene: TRBD2
v_gene: TRBV10-1
CDR3aa: CASSAGGDTQYF
CDR3nt: TGCGCCAGCAGTGCGGGGGGGGATACGCAGTATTTT